Listed below are T cell receptor beta chains from one sample, sequenced in a study of shared clonotypes between healthy human individuals. Profiled with immunoSEQ multiplex PCR; TCRdb holds only in-frame clones, not every one. Of roughly 520,000 clones listed, approximately 95% were seen once; the top ten hold nearly 0.065%. The sequenced material came from naive CD4+ T cells sorted from blood. The receptor source for this set is a woman in her twenties or thirties in good health. CDR3s include the opening cysteine and the closing phenylalanine or tryptophan. A D gene is named only where the DNA matches it firmly. Not every row has a clone size; where given, it reads once, few, many or a size class.

j_call clone_size cdr3_length v_call d_call cdr3_nt cdr3_aa
TRBJ2-3 NA 14 TRBV28 NA TGTGCCAGCAGTAGTCAGACATTACTACTTACGCAGTATTTT CASSSQTLLLTQYF
TRBJ2-4 NA 17 TRBV7-2 NA TGTGCCAGCAGCTTAGCGCGTGTGGGGGCGGCCAAAAACATTCAGTACTTC CASSLARVGAAKNIQYF
TRBJ2-7 NA 15 TRBV5-1 TRBD2 TGCGCCAGCAGCGTCGGGGGGTATCAAGAGGGAGAGCAGTACTTC CASSVGGYQEGEQYF
TRBJ2-1 NA 14 TRBV29-1 NA TGCAGCGTTGAAATCAGCCATACCTACAATGAGCAGTTCTTC CSVEISHTYNEQFF
TRBJ2-3 NA 17 TRBV21-1 NA TGTGCCAGCAGCCCGGCGCCTACAGGGGAATGCACAGATACGCAGTATTTT CASSPAPTGECTDTQYF
TRBJ2-7 NA 13 TRBV19 NA TGTGCCAGTAGTATAACCAGTACCTACGAGCAGTACTTC CASSITSTYEQYF
TRBJ2-1 NA 14 TRBV30 TRBD2 TGTGCCTGGGAACCGACTAGCAGGTACAATGAGCAGTTCTTC CAWEPTSRYNEQFF
TRBJ2-2 NA 11 TRBV6-6 NA TGTGCCAGCAGTTCAGTCGGGGAGCTGTTTTTT CASSSVGELFF
TRBJ2-7 NA 15 TRBV4-1 NA TGCGCCAGCAGCCAGGCATCGACCCGCTCCTACGAGCAGTACTTC CASSQASTRSYEQYF
TRBJ1-2 NA 13 TRBV19 TRBD1 TGTGCCGCTAGACAGGGGTATAACTATGGCTACACCTTC CAARQGYNYGYTF
TRBJ2-7 NA 12 TRBV14 NA TGTGCCAGCAGCTGGGGTTCGCACGAGCAGTACTTC CASSWGSHEQYF
TRBJ2-7 NA 16 TRBV10-3 TRBD1 TGTGCCATCAGTGAACCGGGACAGGGAAGCTCCTACGAGCAGTACTTC CAISEPGQGSSYEQYF
TRBJ2-7 NA 14 TRBV5-1 NA TGCGCCAGCAGCCGCGGGATCAGCCCTTACGAGCAGTACTTC CASSRGISPYEQYF
TRBJ2-7 NA 15 TRBV7-8 TRBD1 TGTGCCAGCAGCTTAGTTTGGGACAGTACCTACGAGCAGTACTTC CASSLVWDSTYEQYF
TRBJ2-7 NA 16 TRBV9 TRBD1 TGTGCCAGCAGCGTAGCTACTGGGACAGAGATATACGAGCAGTACTTC CASSVATGTEIYEQYF
TRBJ2-5 NA 16 TRBV11-2 TRBD2 TGTGCCAGCAGCAGATATAGCGGGAGTAGAGGAGAGACCCAGTACTTC CASSRYSGSRGETQYF
TRBJ1-1 NA 14 TRBV29-1 TRBD1 TGCAGCGTCGACGGGGCAAAGTTGGACAGGGGGGCTTTCTTT CSVDGAKLDRGAFF
TRBJ2-7 NA 16 TRBV7-2 NA TGTGCCAGCAGCTTAGGTTCTACGGGGGTTTCCTACGAGCAGTACTTC CASSLGSTGVSYEQYF
TRBJ2-3 NA 15 TRBV7-9 TRBD1 TGTGCCAGCAGCCGACAGGGGGCCTTGACAGATACGCAGTATTTT CASSRQGALTDTQYF
TRBJ1-2 NA 12 TRBV5-8 NA TGTGCCAGCAGCTTAAGGGTCTATGGCTACACCTTC CASSLRVYGYTF
TRBJ2-3 NA 13 TRBV9 NA TGTGCCAGCAGCACTCGACTGTGGGGTACGCAGTATTTT CASSTRLWGTQYF
TRBJ2-7 NA 15 TRBV9 TRBD2 TGTGCCAGCAGCGTTAGCGGGCAGAGCTCCTACGAGCAGTACTTC CASSVSGQSSYEQYF
TRBJ2-2 once 15 TRBV18 NA TGTGCCAGCTCACAGACGGACCCCGACACCGGGGAGCTGTTTTTT CASSQTDPDTGELFF
TRBJ2-7 NA 14 TRBV30 TRBD2 TGTGCCTGGAAGGTTAGCGGGAGCTCCTACGAGCAGTACTTC CAWKVSGSSYEQYF
TRBJ1-5 NA 16 TRBV19 NA TGTGCCAGTAGTATGGGGGGGGGCGAAAGCAATCAGCCCCAGCATTTT CASSMGGGESNQPQHF
TRBJ1-3 NA 12 TRBV5-6 NA TGTGCCAGCGGCGGCTCTGGAAACACCATATATTTT CASGGSGNTIYF
TRBJ1-5 NA 15 TRBV6-5 TRBD1 TGTGCCAGCAGAACCGACAGGGACAGCAATCAGCCCCAGCATTTT CASRTDRDSNQPQHF
TRBJ1-1 NA 18 TRBV10-2 NA TGCGCCAGCAGAACAATCGGGCGGGGTTTAGTTGGTCGCACTGAAGCTTTCTTT CASRTIGRGLVGRTEAFF
TRBJ1-3 NA 15 TRBV11-3 NA TGTGCCAGCAGCTTAGATGGGAGAACTGGAAACACCATATATTTT CASSLDGRTGNTIYF
TRBJ2-1 NA 14 TRBV15 NA TGTGCCACCAGCAGAGAAGGAACTAGTTTAGGGCAGTTCTTC CATSREGTSLGQFF
TRBJ2-3 NA 15 TRBV5-1 NA TGCGCCAGCCGGAAGACAGGACTCTTCACAGATACGCAGTATTTT CASRKTGLFTDTQYF
TRBJ2-7 NA 14 TRBV28 NA TGTGCCAGCACCCCGGGTGGGGTACCCTACGAGCAGTACTTC CASTPGGVPYEQYF
TRBJ2-3 NA 13 TRBV28 NA TGTGCCAGCAGGGCGGGACTGACAGATACGCAGTATTTT CASRAGLTDTQYF
TRBJ2-7 NA 14 TRBV10-3 TRBD2 TGTGCCAGCCAAGTAGCGGGAGGGCCCCACGAGCAGTACTTC CASQVAGGPHEQYF
TRBJ1-1 NA 14 TRBV5-1 NA TGCGCCAGCAGCGAGGGGAACATGAACACTGAAGCTTTCTTT CASSEGNMNTEAFF
TRBJ2-3 NA 17 TRBV28 TRBD2 TGTGCCAGCAGTTTGCCAACCCCTAGCGGGGTCACAGATACGCAGTATTTT CASSLPTPSGVTDTQYF
TRBJ2-5 once 10 TRBV20-1 NA TGCAGTGCTAGCTCAGCGACCCAGTACTTC CSASSATQYF
TRBJ2-1 NA 13 TRBV5-1 NA TGCGCCAGCAGCCTGGGAGTTGTCAATGAGCAGTTCTTC CASSLGVVNEQFF
TRBJ2-7 NA 14 TRBV28 TRBD1 TGTGCCAGCACAGGGGGCACTCCTCTATACGAGCAGTACTTC CASTGGTPLYEQYF
TRBJ2-7 NA 15 TRBV28 NA TGTGCCAGCAAAGCCCCCCCCCAGGGGGGTTACGAGCAGTACTTC CASKAPPQGGYEQYF
TRBJ1-5 NA 13 TRBV6-5 NA TGTGCCAGCAGTCCGGTTAGCAATCAGCCCCAGCATTTT CASSPVSNQPQHF
TRBJ2-2 once 15 TRBV6-1 TRBD2 TGTGCCAGCAGTGAATTGCGGGAGGGCCCCGGGGAGCTGTTTTTT CASSELREGPGELFF
TRBJ2-7 NA 14 TRBV6-1 NA TGTGCCAGCAGTGGGGGGACATTCCGGGGCGAGCAGTACTTC CASSGGTFRGEQYF
TRBJ2-7 NA 15 TRBV23-1 TRBD1 TGCGCCAGCAGTCAATGCGATGGGACAGACTACGAGCAGTACTTC CASSQCDGTDYEQYF
TRBJ1-1 NA 12 TRBV28 NA TGTGCCAGCAGTTACCGGCCCACTGAAGCTTTCTTT CASSYRPTEAFF
TRBJ2-2 NA 12 TRBV15 TRBD1 TGTGCCACCAGGACAGGGACCGGGGAGCTGTTTTTT CATRTGTGELFF
TRBJ2-7 NA 15 TRBV28 TRBD2 TGTGCCAGCAGAGACCAGGGAGGGCCGGCCTACGAGCAGTACTTC CASRDQGGPAYEQYF
TRBJ2-6 NA 18 TRBV27 TRBD1 TGTGCCAGCAGTTTAAGGGACAGGGGTCGGCCTGGGGCCAACGTCCTGACTTTC CASSLRDRGRPGANVLTF
TRBJ1-1 NA 14 TRBV30 NA TGTGCCTGGAGTGAGTACCCGGGGAACACTGAAGCTTTCTTT CAWSEYPGNTEAFF
TRBJ1-5 NA 15 TRBV6-1 NA TGTGCCAGCAGTGAAGTAGGGGCCCCTCCCGGTCCCCAGCATTTT CASSEVGAPPGPQHF
TRBJ2-1 NA 16 TRBV7-9 TRBD2 TGTGCCAGCAGCCCAGGGACTAGCGGGTATTACAATGAGCAGTTCTTC CASSPGTSGYYNEQFF
TRBJ2-7 NA 12 TRBV29-1 TRBD2 TGCAGCGTCATACGGGAGGCCTACGAGCAGTACTTC CSVIREAYEQYF
TRBJ2-7 NA 13 TRBV19 NA TGTGCCAGTAGTATAATGGGGCAGGGCGAGCAGTACTTC CASSIMGQGEQYF
TRBJ1-5 few 13 TRBV10-3 NA TGTGCCATCAGTGAGGGCAGCAATCAGCCCCAGCATTTT CAISEGSNQPQHF
TRBJ1-1 once 15 TRBV18 NA TGTGCCAGCTCACCAGGCGGGGCGCACTCCACTGAAGCTTTCTTT CASSPGGAHSTEAFF
TRBJ1-2 NA 15 TRBV28 NA TGTGCCAGCATCCGGAGTCGGGGATCGTACTATGGCTACACCTTC CASIRSRGSYYGYTF
TRBJ2-5 once 14 TRBV11-2 TRBD2 TGTGCCAGCAGCTTAGGCGGACTAGCCCGCCGGCAGTACTTC CASSLGGLARRQYF
TRBJ2-7 NA 17 TRBV18 NA TGTGCCAGCTCACCACCGTGGACAGCCAGGGGCTCCTACGAGCAGTACTTC CASSPPWTARGSYEQYF